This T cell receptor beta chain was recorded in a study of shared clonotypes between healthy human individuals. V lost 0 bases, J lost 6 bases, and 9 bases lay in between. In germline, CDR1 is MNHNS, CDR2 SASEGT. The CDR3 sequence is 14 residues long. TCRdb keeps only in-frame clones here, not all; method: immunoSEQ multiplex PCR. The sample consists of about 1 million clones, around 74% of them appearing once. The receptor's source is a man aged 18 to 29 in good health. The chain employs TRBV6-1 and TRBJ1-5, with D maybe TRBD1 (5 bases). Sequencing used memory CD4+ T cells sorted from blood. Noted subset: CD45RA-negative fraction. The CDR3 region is CASSEAPQGQPQHF. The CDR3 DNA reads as TGTGCCAGCAGTGAAGCCCCGCAGGGTCAGCCCCAGCATTTT.